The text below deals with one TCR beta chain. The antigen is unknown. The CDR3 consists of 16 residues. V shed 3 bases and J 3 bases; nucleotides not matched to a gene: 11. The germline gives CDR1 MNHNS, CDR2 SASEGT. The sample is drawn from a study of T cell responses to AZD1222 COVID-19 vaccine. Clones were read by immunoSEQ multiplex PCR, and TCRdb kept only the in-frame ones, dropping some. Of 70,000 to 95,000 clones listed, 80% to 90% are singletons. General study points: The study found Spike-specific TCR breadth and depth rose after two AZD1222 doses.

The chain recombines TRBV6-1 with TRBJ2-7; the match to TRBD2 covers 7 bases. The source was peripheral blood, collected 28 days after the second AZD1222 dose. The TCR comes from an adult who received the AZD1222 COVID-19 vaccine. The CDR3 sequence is CASSDPTAGAFYEQYF. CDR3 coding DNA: TGTGCCAGCAGTGACCCTACGGCGGGAGCCTTCTACGAGCAGTACTTC.